These T cell receptor beta chains were read from a single sample in a study of technical replicates of blood from several donors. Sequencing was performed with immunoSEQ multiplex PCR; in TCRdb, only in-frame clones are kept and a portion is missing. The sample carries tens of thousands of clones, roughly 94% recorded once. The specimen sequenced was T cells isolated from PBMCs. These receptors all stem from a human donor in good health. Each CDR3 is given with its conserved first and last residue. The D gene is left open where the match is weak. Rows give clone size only sometimes, using once, few, many, or a class for an expanded clone.

TRBV6-1	TRBJ1-6	17	NA	NA	TGTGCCAGCAGTGAAGCCTCCGTCCAGGGTTGGGATTCACCCCTCCACTTT	CASSEASVQGWDSPLHF
TRBV5-4	TRBJ2-5	15	NA	NA	TGTGCCAGCAGCTTGGAGCCTAGCACACAAGAGACCCAGTACTTC	CASSLEPSTQETQYF
TRBV5-4	TRBJ1-1	13	NA	NA	TGTGCCAGCAGCTTGGTTGATAGGGGGGAAGCTTTCTTT	CASSLVDRGEAFF
TRBV11-2	TRBJ1-2	14	NA	NA	TGTGCCAGCAGCTTCCAGGCAGTACCCTATGGCTACACCTTC	CASSFQAVPYGYTF
TRBV5-4	TRBJ2-1	14	NA	NA	TGTGCCAGCAGCCCTTACGGAGGCGACAATGAGCAGTTCTTC	CASSPYGGDNEQFF
TRBV18	TRBJ2-1	14	TRBD2	NA	TGTGCCGGGCTGTCGAGCGGGGGCTACAATGAGCAGTTCTTC	CAGLSSGGYNEQFF
TRBV5-4	TRBJ1-6	14	NA	NA	TGTGCCAGCAGCTTGGGGTGGGGAGATTCACCCCTCCACTTT	CASSLGWGDSPLHF
TRBV2	TRBJ2-6	16	NA	NA	TGTGCCAGCAGTGCCGGGGGTCGCCGGGGGGCCAACGTCCTGACTTTC	CASSAGGRRGANVLTF
TRBV6-1	TRBJ1-4	15	TRBD1	once	TGTGCCAGCGGCCGGGACAGGGGGCAGTATGAAAAACTGTTTTTT	CASGRDRGQYEKLFF
TRBV9	TRBJ2-7	14	TRBD1	NA	TGTGCCAGCAGCACCGGACAGGGCACCCACGAGCAGTACTTC	CASSTGQGTHEQYF
TRBV5-1	TRBJ1-1	16	NA	few	TGCGCCAGCAGCTTGGGGTTCAGGGCTATGAACACTGAAGCTTTCTTT	CASSLGFRAMNTEAFF
TRBV7-6	TRBJ2-7	17	NA	NA	TGTGCCAGCAGCTTAGCGTCTGGCGGGCCGATCTCCTACGAGCAGTACTTC	CASSLASGGPISYEQYF
TRBV5-1	TRBJ2-4	14	NA	NA	TGCGCCAGCAGCTTGGAGGGAAGGGGGGGACTTTCGTACTTC	CASSLEGRGGLSYF
TRBV27	TRBJ1-5	14	NA	NA	TGTGCCAGCAGTCCCTTGGCAGGGGATCAGCCCCAGCATTTT	CASSPLAGDQPQHF
TRBV30	TRBJ2-7	13	TRBD1	NA	TGTGCCTGGAGCGGGACAGAGCTCTACGAGCAGTACTTC	CAWSGTELYEQYF
TRBV4-1	TRBJ2-4	19	TRBD2	NA	TGCGCCAGCAGCCAAGGGGGACTAGCGGTACAGCTAGCCAAAAACATTCAGTACTTC	CASSQGGLAVQLAKNIQYF
TRBV19	TRBJ1-2	13	NA	NA	TGTGCCAGTCCATCGGTAAGCTTCTATGGCTACACCTTC	CASPSVSFYGYTF
TRBV7-6	TRBJ2-7	16	TRBD1	NA	TGTGCCAGCAGCTGGGACCTGGGACAGTCCTCCTACGAGCAGTACTTC	CASSWDLGQSSYEQYF
TRBV10-1	TRBJ2-1	14	NA	NA	TGCGCCAGCAGTGATCCCCCCCGGTACAATGAGCAGTTCTTC	CASSDPPRYNEQFF
TRBV9	TRBJ2-7	14	TRBD1	NA	TGTGCCAGCAGCGCAACCGGGACAGGGGTTGAGCAGTACTTC	CASSATGTGVEQYF
TRBV11-3	TRBJ1-1	13	TRBD1	NA	TGTGCCAGCACCCTTGACAGGGACACTGAAGCTTTCTTT	CASTLDRDTEAFF
TRBV7-6	TRBJ2-1	16	NA	NA	TGTGCCAGCAGCCTAGAGGGTTCCGGGGGGCCGGGCGGGCAGTTCTTC	CASSLEGSGGPGGQFF
TRBV6-1	TRBJ2-7	13	NA	NA	TGTGCCAGCGCGCTAGGGGGATTCTACGAGCAGTACTTC	CASALGGFYEQYF
TRBV9	TRBJ2-3	16	TRBD2	NA	TGTGCCAGCAGCGCCACTAGCGGGAGGGCCCAGGATACGCAGTATTTT	CASSATSGRAQDTQYF
TRBV29-1	TRBJ2-5	15	NA	NA	TGCAGCGTGGCCAGGGCAGGGCAAATAGGCGAGACCCAGTACTTC	CSVARAGQIGETQYF
TRBV5-1	TRBJ1-2	14	TRBD1	NA	TGCGCCAGCAGCTTGGTGACAGGGGGCGATGGCTACACCTTC	CASSLVTGGDGYTF
TRBV27	TRBJ2-1	17	TRBD1	NA	TGTGCCAGCAGTTCTACAGGGGGATCCCTTTTATACAATGAGCAGTTCTTC	CASSSTGGSLLYNEQFF
TRBV7-6	TRBJ2-7	15	NA	NA	TGTGCCAGCAGCTTAGAAGTTGACAGCTCCTACGAGCAGTACTTC	CASSLEVDSSYEQYF
TRBV18	TRBJ2-6	17	NA	NA	TGTGCCAGCTCACCACCGTTAGGGGGCTCTGGGGCCAACGTCCTGACTTTC	CASSPPLGGSGANVLTF
TRBV28	TRBJ1-1	11	NA	NA	TGTGCCAGCAGCTCTAAACTTGAAGCTTTCTTT	CASSSKLEAFF
TRBV6-5	TRBJ1-2	15	NA	NA	TGTGCCAGCAGTTACACAGGAAATTTTAACTATGGCTACACCTTC	CASSYTGNFNYGYTF
TRBV29-1	TRBJ1-5	13	TRBD1	NA	TGCAGCGTTGGACAGGGCCGGTATCAGCCCCAGCATTTT	CSVGQGRYQPQHF
TRBV11-2	TRBJ2-1	14	NA	NA	TGTGCCAGCAGCTTAGCCGGGACTGCCAATGAGCAGTTCTTC	CASSLAGTANEQFF
TRBV7-8	TRBJ1-5	14	NA	NA	TGTGCCAGCAGCTTGGGCTCTGCCAATCAGCCCCAGCATTTT	CASSLGSANQPQHF
TRBV6-1	TRBJ2-7	14	NA	NA	TGTGCCAGCAGGACAGGACCCAGCTCCTACGAGCAGTACTTC	CASRTGPSSYEQYF
TRBV18	TRBJ2-7	16	NA	once	TGTGCCAGCTCACCTCCAGACGGGTCAAGCTCCTACGAGCAGTACTTC	CASSPPDGSSSYEQYF